These 3 T cell receptor beta chains were all obtained from the same sample, sequenced in a study of shared clonotypes between healthy human individuals. CD45RO negativity and positive selection for CCR7 defined naive CD8 cells, a population that excluded terminally differentiated effector memory CD45RA+ cells. This table comes from immunoSEQ multiplex PCR, and its TCRdb copy is limited to in-frame clones, with some not included. Counted here are approximately 1.9 million clones, 93% occurring once; the ten biggest clones make up more than 1.5%. Sequenced input: naive CD8+ T cells from PBMCs. The receptors were gathered from a man aged 18 to 35 in good health. Some clones in this sample may be carry-over from other donors' samples.

The J gene is TRBJ1-4, the V gene TRBV4-1; D gene ambiguous. Trimming removed 0 bases from V and 4 bases from J, with 15 bases in between. This CDR3 is built from 17 residues. The germline gives CDR1 MGHRA, CDR2 YSYEKL. The CDR3 DNA reads TGCGCCAGCAGCCAAGATAACGTAAGGACGGATAATGAAAAACTGTTTTTT. This encodes CASSQDNVRTDNEKLFF.

The chain uses TRBV13 and TRBJ2-2; D remains ambiguous. Germline loops: CDR1 PRHDT, CDR2 FYEKMQ (reference sequence). CDR3 length equals 14 residues. The V end was cut by 1 base, the J end by 6 bases, with 9 bases between. The CDR3 DNA reads as TGTGCCAGCAGCTTAGCAGGTTCGCCCGGGGAGCTGTTTTTT. Amino acid sequence: CASSLAGSPGELFF.

The chain combines TRBV5-6 with TRBJ2-5, with D perhaps matching TRBD1 (5 bases). CDR1 is SGHDT and CDR2 is YYEEEE in the germline V gene. CDR3 length: 14 residues. With 0 bases removed from V and 5 bases from J, the gap between germline ends came to 11 bases. The CDR3 region has the DNA TGTGCCAGCAGCTTGGCCTCAGGGTTTGAGACCCAGTACTTC. It codes for CASSLASGFETQYF.